The 30 T cell receptor beta chains presented below share a single source sample, sequenced in a study of blood T cell repertoires in COVID-19. Data came from immunoSEQ multiplex PCR; TCRdb stores just in-frame clones and leaves some out. Of nearly 200,000 clones in the sample, more than 70% were seen once. Input material: PBMCs or T cells enriched from blood (not recorded which). The receptors originated from a young woman who had recovered from COVID-19.

The V gene is TRBV9, the J gene TRBJ2-7; a weak D match, TRBD1 (5 bases). The ends were cut back, 0 bases at V and 2 bases at J, with 9 bases in the middle. This CDR3 is built from 14 residues. Germline assignment: CDR1 SGDLS and CDR2 YYNGEE. CDR3 sequence reads: CASSVDAGTYEQYF. The CDR3 DNA sequence: TGTGCCAGCAGCGTAGATGCAGGGACCTACGAGCAGTACTTC.

This clone was seen a single time. This chain connects TRBV14 to TRBJ2-7; no clear D gene. V lost 0 bases and J 6 bases, leaving 18 bases between the germline ends. Germline V gene sequence: CDR1 SGHDN, CDR2 FVKESK. This CDR3 region has 16 residues. CDR3 residues: CASSQEPFMYEREQYF. CDR3 DNA: TGTGCCAGCAGCCAAGAACCTTTTATGTATGAGCGCGAGCAGTACTTC.

The chain has TRBV5-1 and TRBJ2-5; TRBD1 aligns across 9 bases. The CDR3 is made up of 16 amino acids. Germline V gives CDR1 SGHRS, CDR2 YFSETQ. V was clipped by 3 bases and J by 4 bases; unmatched bases: 10. CDR3 DNA: TGCGCCAGCAGCTGGATAGGGACAGGGTCATCAGAGACCCAGTACTTC. The encoded protein is CASSWIGTGSSETQYF.

V usage is TRBV28 and J usage is TRBJ1-3; D perhaps matches TRBD1 (5 bases). The CDR3 is 12 residues long. V was shortened by 3 bases and J by 14 bases, with 14 bases between the two germline ends. Germline V gene data show CDR1 as MDHEN and CDR2 as SYDVKM. The CDR3 nucleotides are TGTGCCAGCAGTTTCTTCTCCGGGACTGTATATTTT. It is translated as CASSFFSGTVYF.

This chain uses TRBV30 with TRBJ1-1; D is ambiguous. Per germline, CDR1 GTSNPN and CDR2 SVGIG (reference sequence). CDR3 size: 12 residues. The V end was cut by 5 bases, the J end by 1 base, with 8 bases between. The CDR3 is CAWSHENTEAFF. The CDR3 DNA reads as TGTGCCTGGTCACATGAGAACACTGAAGCTTTCTTT.

The chain joins TRBV19 to TRBJ2-7; TRBD1 agrees at 9 bases. Germline V gives CDR1 LNHDA, CDR2 SQIVND (reference sequence). The CDR3 spans 15 residues. The ends lost 3 bases at V and 4 bases at J; junction bases unmatched: 7. The CDR3 DNA reads as TGTGCCAGTAGTATCCGGGACAGGGATGGGTACGAGCAGTACTTC. Encoded protein: CASSIRDRDGYEQYF.

Only a few counts were recorded for this clone. V gene TRBV3-1 (or the pseudogene TRBV3-2) combines with J gene TRBJ1-4; D may be TRBD1 (5 bases). This CDR3 contains 15 residues. Germline V gives CDR1 LGHDT, CDR2 YNNKEL (reference sequence). Trimming removed 5 bases at V and 0 bases at J, with 10 bases between. In DNA, the CDR3 is TGTGCCAGCAGCGGATACAGGACAACTAATGAAAAACTGTTTTTT. This encodes CASSGYRTTNEKLFF.

The chain joins TRBV6-5 to TRBJ2-2; 15 nucleotides agree with TRBD2. Germline V CDR1 and CDR2: MNHEY, SVGAGI. The V and J ends lost 4 bases and 5 bases, in that order; junction bases with no gene match: 2. The CDR3 is 16 amino acids. The CDR3 loop is CASSFGTSGGTGELFF. The CDR3 DNA sequence: TGTGCCAGCAGTTTTGGGACTAGCGGGGGGACCGGGGAGCTGTTTTTT.

The rearrangement links TRBV10-3 to TRBJ1-1; D gene ambiguous. There are 17 residues in the CDR3. Germline CDR1 and CDR2: ENHRY and SYGVKD. Trimming stripped 4 bases from V and 1 base from J, with 19 bases between. For the CDR3, the DNA is TGTGCCATCAGTGTAAAATTGGCAGGTGATCCGAACACTGAAGCTTTCTTT. The encoded protein is CAISVKLAGDPNTEAFF.

V usage is TRBV6-2 or TRBV6-3 and J usage is TRBJ1-2; 9 nucleotides line up with TRBD1. The CDR3 has 15 amino acids. J gave up 5 bases and V 2 bases, and 6 bases lay outside the gene matches. Per the germline V gene, CDR1 is MNHEY and CDR2 is SVGEGT. The CDR3 DNA sequence: TGTGCCAGCAGTTACCCTGGGACAGGGACATATGGCTACACCTTC. Protein: CASSYPGTGTYGYTF.

The rearrangement joins TRBV29-1 to TRBJ2-5, with D tentatively TRBD1 (5 bases). The V gene's germline CDR1 is SQVTM and CDR2 ANQGSEA. This CDR3 comprises 11 residues. This CDR3 reads CSAGLQETQYF. CDR3 in DNA: TGCAGTGCAGGGCTCCAAGAGACCCAGTACTTC.

This sequence joins TRBV29-1 and TRBJ1-1; D is perhaps TRBD1 (5 bases). V was trimmed by 6 bases and J by 1 base, leaving 12 bases between them. The germline V gene has CDR1 SQVTM and CDR2 ANQGSEA. The CDR3 has 13 amino acids. CDR3 residues: CSVDPTGNTEAFF. The CDR3 DNA reads TGCAGCGTCGATCCTACAGGGAACACTGAAGCTTTCTTT. Looking up the rest from reference TRBV29-1 and TRBJ1-1 gives the full variable domain: SAVISQKPSRDICQRGTSLTIQCQVDSQVTMMFWYRQQPGQSLTLIATANQGSEATYESGFVIDKFPISRPNLTFSTLTVSNMSPEDSSIYLCSVDPTGNTEAFFGQGTRLTVV.

CDR3 DNA: TGCAGCACCGGGTCGCACTACAATGAGCAGTTCTTC. Translation gives CSTGSHYNEQFF. V usage is TRBV29-1 and J usage is TRBJ2-1; no definite D call. This CDR3 is 12 amino acids long. The germline gives CDR1 SQVTM, CDR2 ANQGSEA. Trimming left V 8 bases short and J 3 bases short, with 11 bases between.

The chain recombines TRBV5-6 with TRBJ2-1; 11 nucleotides line up with TRBD2. The V gene's germline CDR1 is SGHDT and CDR2 YYEEEE. The CDR3 sequence is 18 residues long. Trimming cost V 1 base and J 3 bases; bases outside gene matches: 9. As DNA, the CDR3 is TGTGCCAGCAGCTTGTTAGCGGGGGGGCGCAGTTACTACAATGAGCAGTTCTTC. Amino acid sequence: CASSLLAGGRSYYNEQFF. Looking up the rest from reference TRBV5-6 and TRBJ2-1 gives the full variable domain: DAGVTQSPTHLIKTRGQQVTLRCSPKSGHDTVSWYQQALGQGPQFIFQYYEEEERQRGNFPDRFSGHQFPNYSSELNVNALLLGDSALYLCASSLLAGGRSYYNEQFFGPGTRLTVL.

This clone was detected once. The V and J genes are TRBV28 and TRBJ2-7; D unclear. V gave up 7 bases and J gave up 4 bases, with 8 bases separating them. This CDR3 has 11 amino acids. In germline, CDR1 is MDHEN, CDR2 SYDVKM. The CDR3 sequence is CASMVEYEQYF. The CDR3 nucleotides read TGTGCCAGCATGGTTGAGTACGAGCAGTACTTC.

The chain has TRBV11-2 and TRBJ1-2; D is undetermined. Germline values: CDR1 SGHAT, CDR2 FQNNGV. The CDR3 runs 12 residues. With 1 base removed from V and 7 bases from J, the gap between germline ends came to 7 bases. In nucleotides, the CDR3 is TGTGCCAGCAGCTTAGCGGTGGTTGGCTACACCTTC. Translation: CASSLAVVGYTF. Combining the CDR3 with reference TRBV11-2 and TRBJ1-2 gives the whole variable domain EAGVAQSPRYKIIEKRQSVAFWCNPISGHATLYWYQQILGQGPKLLIQFQNNGVVDDSQLPKDRFSAERLKGVDSTLKIQPAKLEDSAVYLCASSLAVVGYTFGSGTRLTVV.

The gene calls are TRBV27 and TRBJ2-5; tentative D call: TRBD1 (6 bases). Germline V lookup: CDR1 MNHEY, CDR2 SMNVEV (reference sequence). The V end lost 4 bases, the J end lost 5 bases, and 17 bases lay between the germline ends. The length of the CDR3 is 15 residues. In DNA, the CDR3 is TGTGCCAGCAGTTGGCCCCGACAGGTTCGGGAGACCCAGTACTTC. This gives the protein CASSWPRQVRETQYF.

The gene calls are TRBV19 and TRBJ1-2; D remains ambiguous. CDR1 LNHDA and CDR2 SQIVND come from the germline V gene (reference sequence). This CDR3 has 14 residues. Trimming took off 3 bases at V and 2 bases at J, with 10 bases between the two ends. The CDR3 is CASSILPENYGYTF. The CDR3 DNA sequence: TGTGCCAGTAGTATCCTTCCCGAGAACTATGGCTACACCTTC.

Comments on this clone: One end of the junction does not line up with germline, which may come from a read error. This chain uses TRBV13 with TRBJ2-7; TRBD1 matches at 7 bases. The CDR3 is made up of 13 amino acids. Germline V lookup: CDR1 PRHDT, CDR2 FYEKMQ (reference sequence). The CDR3 DNA reads as TGTGCCAGCAGCCTAGGGACAGTCAGCGAGCAGTACTTC. It is translated as CASSLGTVSEQYF. Together with reference TRBV13 and TRBJ2-7, the CDR3 gives the full variable domain: AAGVIQSPRHLIKEKRETATLKCYPIPRHDTVYWYQQGPGQDPQFLISFYEKMQSDKGSIPDRFSAQQFSDYHSELNMSSLELGDSALYFCASSLGTVSEQYFGPGTRLTVT.

This sequence joins TRBV5-4 and TRBJ1-5; TRBD1 might be the D (6 bases). Germline V gene data show CDR1 as SGHNT and CDR2 as YYREEE (reference sequence). This CDR3 spans 14 amino acids. The V and J ends lost 9 bases and 0 bases respectively, with 13 bases between them. This CDR3 reads CATNVGGSNQPQHF. The CDR3 nucleotides are TGTGCCACCAATGTAGGGGGTAGCAATCAGCCCCAGCATTTT.

V and J are TRBV19 and TRBJ1-5, with 7 bases lining up with TRBD1. Germline CDR1 and CDR2: LNHDA and SQIVND (reference sequence). Germline trimming cut 4 bases from V and 2 bases from J; bases unmatched to any gene: 2. This CDR3 region has 14 residues. The DNA for the CDR3 is TGTGCCAGTAGTAATACAGGGGGCAATCAGCCCCAGCATTTT. Protein: CASSNTGGNQPQHF.

The chain couples TRBV27 to TRBJ2-5; 10 nucleotides agree with TRBD2. V gave up 1 base and J gave up 10 bases; unmatched junction bases: 6. The CDR3 is 14 residues long. Germline assignment: CDR1 MNHEY and CDR2 SMNVEV (reference sequence). The CDR3 reads CASSLWGGLASQYF. For the CDR3, the DNA is TGTGCCAGCAGTTTATGGGGGGGACTAGCGAGCCAGTACTTC.

Details on this clone: The DNA is left out, because the CDR3 cannot be placed on it with certainty; the CDR3 is given as TCRdb lists it. The CDR3 loop reads CASSKVGRGSQPQHF. This chain joins TRBV21-1 and TRBJ1-5; TRBD1 was called by the table and not checked on the DNA. TRBV21-1 is recorded as a pseudogene. Termini included, the CDR3 measures 15 amino acids.

V is TRBV5-1 and J is TRBJ2-5; TRBD1 agrees at 7 bases. Per the germline V gene, CDR1 is SGHRS and CDR2 is YFSETQ. The V segment lost 4 bases and the J segment 5 bases; nucleotides outside the gene matches: 5. The CDR3 runs to 13 residues. The CDR3 DNA reads TGCGCCAGCAGCGATAACAGGGGTGAGACCCAGTACTTC. As protein: CASSDNRGETQYF.

The chain joins TRBV3-1 (or the pseudogene TRBV3-2) to TRBJ1-2; D unclear. The CDR3 spans 14 residues. Trimming took off 1 base at V and 3 bases at J, with 9 bases between the two ends. Germline assignment: CDR1 LGHDT and CDR2 YNNKEL (reference sequence). The CDR3 is CASSQAVGDYGYTF. CDR3 bases: TGTGCCAGCAGCCAAGCCGTCGGGGACTATGGCTACACCTTC.

With regard to this clone: At one boundary the junction diverges from the germline segment, which might be a read error. J is TRBJ1-1 and V is TRBV6-5; possibly TRBD1 for D (6 bases). The germline CDR1 and CDR2 sequences are MNHEY and SVGAGI. The CDR3 extends over 16 amino acids. DNA of the CDR3: TGTGCCAGCAGGTACTACAGGGCCCAAGGTGGGACTGAAGCTTTCTTT. Protein product: CASRYYRAQGGTEAFF.

This clone was observed a single time. The chain recombines TRBV2 with TRBJ1-2; weak D call: TRBD1 (6 bases). From germline, CDR1 is SNHLY and CDR2 FYNNEI. V lost 7 bases to trimming and J lost 7 bases, with 13 bases between them. This CDR3 comprises 12 residues. CDR3 nucleotides: TGTGCCAGCATGGGACAAGTCGCTGGCTACACCTTC. Translated, it gives CASMGQVAGYTF.

J is TRBJ2-7 and V is TRBV7-9, with D tentatively TRBD1 (7 bases). V lost 3 bases and J 5 bases, leaving 11 bases between the germline ends. The CDR3 has 13 residues. Looked up from germline, CDR1 is SEHNR and CDR2 is FQNEAQ (reference sequence). DNA of the CDR3: TGTGCCAGCAGCTTCCAGGGGGGCCACGAGCAGTACTTC. It translates to CASSFQGGHEQYF.

The table lists this clone with a few counts. This chain connects TRBV30 to TRBJ1-5; D is perhaps TRBD1 (6 bases). Trimming shortened V by 0 bases and J by 1 base, and 10 bases separated the two germline ends. The CDR3 runs 15 residues. Germline assignment: CDR1 GTSNPN and CDR2 SVGIG (reference sequence). CDR3: CAWSVQGSSNQPQHF. CDR3 nucleotide sequence: TGTGCCTGGAGTGTACAGGGCTCGAGCAATCAGCCCCAGCATTTT.

The gene calls are TRBV9 and TRBJ2-2, with TRBD1 matching 8 bases. Germline V CDR1 and CDR2: SGDLS, YYNGEE. The CDR3 is 16 amino acids. After removal of 3 bases from V and 5 bases from J, the junction contained 9 bases not matched to a gene. The chain's CDR3 is CASSANRDRITGELFF. The CDR3 DNA follows: TGTGCCAGCAGCGCCAACCGGGACAGGATTACCGGGGAGCTGTTTTTT.